The TCR beta chain under discussion was sequenced for a study of beta chain features in type 1 diabetes. This clone has only a few counts. What it recognizes is unknown. This CDR3 is also generated by other DNA sequences in the sample. V was pared by 6 bases and J by 2 bases, with 10 bases between. The CDR3 spans 13 residues. Germline CDR1 is SGHVS and CDR2 is FNYEAQ. General observations from the study: Type 1 diabetes patients had moderately but significantly shorter TCRB CDR3s in all four CD4+ subsets. Junctions at VDJ sites from type 1 diabetes patients had fewer insertions and more deletions.

Of the isolated RNA, all was reverse transcribed, and so the sequenced material was expressed TCRB transcripts. The repertoire was sequenced with immunoSEQ multiplex PCR; TCRdb's copy has only in-frame clones and lacks some. The sample yields around 250,000 clones, 25% to 30% seen once. The chain recombines TRBV7-6 with TRBJ1-2; TRBD1 is a possible D gene (6 bases). The TCR was taken from a man aged 25 to 45 in good health. The sequencing input was central memory CD4+ T cells from blood. CDR3 coding DNA: TGTGCCAGCAGTCCTCAGGGGAACTATGGCTACACCTTC. Translating gives CASSPQGNYGYTF.